This TCR beta chain was found in a study of blood T cell repertoires in COVID-19. Study at large: The United States, Italy and Spain supplied acute and convalescent COVID-19 samples. PBMCs, B-cell-depleted T cells, or T cells provided the cDNA or gDNA that made up the material.

Authors' data handling: Amplifying reference gene primers gave estimates of nucleated cell counts. TCRdb's copy holds only in-frame clones and misses some; the assay was immunoSEQ multiplex PCR. D and trimming come from the DNA, and the V and J calls and clone size come from that table. This table has under 150,000 clones, roughly 80% appearing once. The ends were cut back, 6 bases at V and 9 bases at J, with 21 bases in the middle. CDR3 length: 14 amino acids. Germline V CDR1 and CDR2: MNHEY, SMNVEV (reference sequence). The chain carries TRBV27 and TRBJ2-7, with D perhaps TRBD2 (5 bases). The receptor was isolated from a human donor in a cohort sampled during active COVID-19. The sequenced material came from peripheral blood. In DNA, the CDR3 is TGTGCCAGCAGATCCCCTAGCCCGGGGTCCAGGCAGTACTTC. Translation: CASRSPSPGSRQYF.